This T cell receptor beta chain was sequenced during a study of blood T cell repertoires in COVID-19. The overall study: From the United States, Italy and Spain came samples of acute and convalescent COVID-19.

The V gene's germline CDR1 is SGHRS and CDR2 YFSETQ. V shed 3 bases and J 5 bases; nucleotides not matched to a gene: 5. This CDR3 is built from 14 residues. Here immunoSEQ multiplex PCR was the method, and the copy in TCRdb shows in-frame clones only, minus some. The sample lists about 400,000 clones, roughly 90% occurring once. The sequenced sample was peripheral blood. This clonotype was sampled from a man aged 35-49 years with acute or convalescent COVID-19. The chain recombines TRBV5-1 with TRBJ2-7; 10 bases are a match to TRBD1. The CDR3 DNA is TGCGCCAGCAGCTCGACGGGACAGGGGAACGAGCAGTACTTC. Translating gives CASSSTGQGNEQYF.